The next 16 T cell receptor beta chains were all read from a single sample in a study of CD8 T cells in ankylosing spondylitis. TCRdb passed the 5' RACE reads through MiXCR, listing each CDR3 protein once. The sample contains about 92,000 distinct CDR3 sequences, 8.5% to 9% of which appear only once. The sequencing input was blood, either unsorted or a sorted T cell fraction (not recorded which). The receptors stem from a male donor with ankylosing spondylitis or in good health (not recorded which).

This clonotype was picked up many times. V usage is TRBV29-1 and J usage is TRBJ2-5, with D uncertain. The germline CDR1 and CDR2 sequences are SQVTM and ANQGSEA. The CDR3 is made up of 13 amino acids. V lost 4 bases and J 5 bases, leaving 14 bases between the germline ends. For the CDR3, the DNA is TGCAGCGTTGGTGGCCAGTCCCAGGAGACCCAGTACTTC. It is translated as CSVGGQSQETQYF.

This clonotype is classed as medium-sized (0.01 to 0.1%). The V gene is TRBV5-1, the J gene TRBJ2-7, with a possible D match to TRBD1 (6 bases). The CDR3 contains 14 residues. Looked up from germline, CDR1 is SGHRS and CDR2 is YFSETQ. V was cut by 3 bases and J by 0 bases, with 10 bases left in between. In DNA, the CDR3 is TGCGCCAGCAGCTGGACAGTGAACTCCTACGAGCAGTACTTC. Translation gives CASSWTVNSYEQYF.

This clonotype showed up many times. Here the CDR3 reads CASSSLGPLGTQYF. DNA of the CDR3: TGTGCCAGCAGCTCTCTAGGACCACTAGGGACCCAGTACTTC. The J gene is TRBJ2-5, the V gene TRBV28; D possibly corresponds to TRBD2 (5 bases). Germline lookup yields CDR1 MDHEN and CDR2 SYDVKM. The CDR3 consists of 14 residues. V was pared by 6 bases and J by 7 bases, with 18 bases between.

This clonotype was found many times. The chain carries TRBV5-1 and TRBJ2-7, with TRBD1 matching 8 bases. The CDR3 runs 15 residues. Germline lookup yields CDR1 SGHRS and CDR2 YFSETQ. V was clipped by 8 bases and J by 2 bases; unmatched bases: 12. CDR3 in DNA: TGCGCCAGAGACCTATCCAACAGGGGGACCTACGAGCAGTACTTC. Encoded protein: CARDLSNRGTYEQYF.

This clonotype was found many times. The gene calls are TRBV24-1 and TRBJ2-6, with a possible D match to TRBD1 (5 bases). The V end was cut by 5 bases, the J end by 0 bases, with 13 bases between. Germline values: CDR1 KGHDR, CDR2 SFDVKD. CDR3 size: 17 residues. CDR3 sequence (DNA): TGTGCCACCAGTGGTTCTGGACATAGCTCTGGGGCCAACGTCCTGACTTTC. This codes for CATSGSGHSSGANVLTF.

This chain connects TRBV7-8 to TRBJ1-5; D not resolved. The CDR3 contains 14 residues. V lost 5 bases and J 5 bases, leaving 13 bases between the germline ends. Germline CDR1 is SGHVS and CDR2 is FQNEAQ. DNA of the CDR3: TGTGCCAGCAGCAACCGGGATACCTATCAGCCCCAGCATTTT. The encoded protein is CASSNRDTYQPQHF.

This clonotype was counted many times. The chain uses TRBV29-1 and TRBJ1-3; D is undetermined. CDR1 SQVTM and CDR2 ANQGSEA come from the germline V gene. The CDR3 sequence is 11 residues long. The V gene lost 4 bases and the J gene lost 4 bases, with 5 bases spanning the gap. CDR3 region: CSVAHGNTIYF. DNA for the CDR3: TGCAGCGTTGCTCACGGAAACACCATATATTTT.

This clonotype has at least ten counts. V is TRBV6-5 and J is TRBJ2-2; D is unresolved. Germline V CDR1 and CDR2: MNHEY, SVGAGI. The CDR3 is 12 amino acids. V shed 7 bases and J shed 5 bases, with 8 bases lying between them. The CDR3 region has the DNA TGTGCCAGCATAGGGTGGACCGGGGAGCTGTTTTTT. Its translation: CASIGWTGELFF.

This clonotype was seen repeatedly, ten times or more. The chain uses TRBV5-1 and TRBJ1-4; no clear D gene. V lost 2 bases and J lost 0, with 5 bases in between. Germline V lookup: CDR1 SGHRS, CDR2 YFSETQ. This CDR3 spans 14 amino acids. The DNA for the CDR3 is TGCGCCAGCAGCTTAACCTCAACTAATGAAAAACTGTTTTTT. It is translated as CASSLTSTNEKLFF.

V and J are TRBV28 and TRBJ2-5, with a possible D match to TRBD1 (6 bases). Trimming left V 0 bases short and J 3 bases short, with 8 bases between. Germline CDR1 reads MDHEN; CDR2 reads SYDVKM. The CDR3 totals 14 residues. CDR3 DNA sequence: TGTGCCAGCAGTTTATGGGACAGAAAAGAGACCCAGTACTTC. Its protein product is CASSLWDRKETQYF.

The CDR3 region is CSARRTGRPNTGELFF. CDR3 in DNA: TGCAGTGCTAGGAGGACAGGCCGTCCGAACACCGGGGAGCTGTTTTTT. The chain carries TRBV20-1 and TRBJ2-2; 7 bases agree with TRBD1. The CDR3 contains 16 residues. V was pared by 3 bases and J by 0 bases, with 7 bases of the junction left unmatched. Germline values: CDR1 DFQATT, CDR2 SNEGSKA (reference sequence).

This clonotype was observed many times. This chain's CDR3 is CASSNSAEGRSQPQHF. The CDR3 coding sequence is TGTGCCAGCAGCAACTCGGCGGAGGGAAGGAGTCAGCCCCAGCATTTT. This sequence joins TRBV9 and TRBJ1-5; no definite D call. The V gene lost 4 bases and the J gene lost 6 bases, with 20 bases spanning the gap. The CDR3 length is 16 residues. The germline CDR1 and CDR2 sequences are SGDLS and YYNGEE.

This clonotype was detected ten times or more. The chain links TRBV20-1 to TRBJ1-2, with TRBD1 matching 9 bases. The germline gives CDR1 DFQATT, CDR2 SNEGSKA (reference sequence). V shed 6 bases and J 7 bases; nucleotides not matched to a gene: 12. This CDR3 has 14 residues. CDR3 residues: CSAVRPGQGLGYTF. CDR3 DNA sequence: TGCAGTGCCGTACGACCGGGACAGGGACTTGGCTACACCTTC.

In its sample, this clonotype was seen many times. This chain links TRBV7-3 with TRBJ2-3; D ambiguous. The CDR3 extends over 15 amino acids. Trimming stripped 5 bases from V and 2 bases from J, with 14 bases between. Germline V gene lookup returns CDR1 SGHTA and CDR2 FQGTGA. The CDR3 protein is CASSQSPILTDTQYF. DNA of the CDR3: TGTGCCAGCAGCCAAAGCCCCATCCTCACAGATACGCAGTATTTT.

This clonotype was recorded at least ten times. V is TRBV9 and J is TRBJ2-3; TRBD2 matches at 7 bases. Germline values: CDR1 SGDLS, CDR2 YYNGEE. The junction had 6 bases not matched to a gene; V was cut back by 0 bases and J by 2 bases. This CDR3 has 16 amino acids. The CDR3 DNA is TGTGCCAGCAGCGTAGAGGTGGGGGGGTACACAGATACGCAGTATTTT. Translating it yields CASSVEVGGYTDTQYF.

The V gene is TRBV5-1, the J gene TRBJ2-5; 10 bases match TRBD2. The CDR3 runs to 13 residues. After removal of 9 bases from V and 2 bases from J, the junction contained 4 bases not matched to a gene. CDR1 SGHRS and CDR2 YFSETQ come from the germline V gene. The CDR3 coding sequence is TGCGCCAACTCGACTAGCGGGCAAGAGACCCAGTACTTC. Protein product: CANSTSGQETQYF.